This TCR beta chain emerged from a study of OX40 agonist ivuxolimab in advanced cancers. The CDR3 runs 16 residues. Trimming removed 2 bases from V and 7 bases from J; junction bases left unmatched: 8. The V gene's germline CDR1 is SGHRS and CDR2 YFSETQ. Sequencing used immunoSEQ multiplex PCR; TCRdb keeps in-frame clones, though not all of them. Of tens of thousands of clones listed, roughly 87% were seen once; the top ten hold 2.8%. The clonotype comes from an adult with an advanced solid tumor such as melanoma, head and neck, liver or kidney cancer. The chain employs TRBV5-1 and TRBJ1-6, with 8 positions matching TRBD1. The material sequenced was CD4+ or CD8+ T cells sorted from blood, taken in a trial of the OX40 agonist ivuxolimab. In DNA form, the CDR3 reads TGCGCCAGCAGCTTAAACCCCGGACAGGGCAATTCACCCCTCCACTTT. This codes for CASSLNPGQGNSPLHF.